What follows are 9 T cell receptor beta chains derived from one specimen sequenced in a study of blood T cell repertoires in COVID-19. Produced via immunoSEQ multiplex PCR; TCRdb's table is partial and in-frame only. This sample has approximately 110,000 clones, with 75% to 90% found just once. Sequencing input: peripheral blood. These receptors all stem from an older man with acute or convalescent COVID-19.

This sequence joins TRBV4-2 and TRBJ2-5; 10 bases align to TRBD2. The CDR3 runs 15 residues. Germline loops: CDR1 LGHNA, CDR2 YNFKEQ. Trimming at V came to 5 bases and at J to 2 bases, leaving 5 bases not matched to a gene. The CDR3 coding sequence is TGTGCCAGCAGCAGGACTAGCGGACTACAAGAGACCCAGTACTTC. Amino acids: CASSRTSGLQETQYF.

This clone was picked up one time. This chain connects TRBV7-9 to TRBJ1-2, with TRBD1 matching 7 bases. Germline assignment: CDR1 SEHNR and CDR2 FQNEAQ (reference sequence). The CDR3 spans 15 residues. V was pared by 10 bases and J by 5 bases, with 16 bases of the junction left unmatched. CDR3 region: CATDDTGTASYGYTF. The DNA for the CDR3 is TGTGCCACGGACGATACCGGGACAGCAAGTTATGGCTACACCTTC.

The chain employs TRBV5-1 and TRBJ1-1; no reliable D call. Germline V lookup: CDR1 SGHRS, CDR2 YFSETQ. V was cut by 4 bases and J by 4 bases, with 17 bases left in between. The length of the CDR3 is 15 residues. This CDR3 is CASSGVTGSGTEAFF. CDR3 coding DNA: TGCGCCAGCAGCGGGGTCACGGGGTCGGGCACTGAAGCTTTCTTT.

This clone was seen a handful of times. This CDR3 is CASSVKQNTEAFF. Written as DNA, the CDR3 is TGTGCCAGCAGTGTTAAGCAGAACACTGAAGCTTTCTTT. The chain links TRBV2 to TRBJ1-1, with no clear D. With 4 bases removed from V and 1 base from J, the gap between germline ends came to 7 bases. From germline, CDR1 is SNHLY and CDR2 FYNNEI. The CDR3 covers 13 residues.

V and J are TRBV6-6 and TRBJ1-3; TRBD1 might be the D (5 bases). The CDR3 is made up of 16 amino acids. The ends were cut back, 5 bases at V and 1 base at J, with 15 bases in the middle. Germline loops: CDR1 MNHNY, CDR2 SVGAGI (reference sequence). This CDR3 is CASSVGGSWSGNTIYF. Written as DNA, the CDR3 is TGTGCCAGCAGTGTCGGGGGGTCTTGGTCTGGAAACACCATATATTTT.

CDR3 sequence (DNA): TGTGCCAGCAGCTTAAGACAGGAGACCTACGAGCAGTACTTC. Protein sequence: CASSLRQETYEQYF. The V call is TRBV5-5, the J call TRBJ2-7, with a weak D call TRBD1 (6 bases). V gave up 2 bases and J gave up 2 bases, with 11 bases separating them. The CDR3 is made up of 14 amino acids. The germline V gene encodes CDR1 SGHKS and CDR2 YYEKEE (reference sequence).

V and J are TRBV5-1 and TRBJ2-5; 7 bases agree with TRBD2. This CDR3 has 15 residues. After removal of 4 bases from V and 4 bases from J, the junction contained 10 bases not matched to a gene. Germline CDR1 SGHRS, CDR2 YFSETQ. The CDR3 DNA is TGCGCCAGCAGCCCGGGACTCGGCGGGGGAGAGACCCAGTACTTC. The encoded protein is CASSPGLGGGETQYF.

The chain recombines TRBV7-6 with TRBJ2-7; unclear D gene. Trimming removed 3 bases from V and 5 bases from J, with 17 bases in between. Germline lookup yields CDR1 SGHVS and CDR2 FNYEAQ. The CDR3 sequence is 15 residues long. CDR3 sequence reads: CASSLSVGSRDEQYF. In DNA form, the CDR3 reads TGTGCCAGCAGCTTGTCGGTTGGTAGTCGCGACGAGCAGTACTTC.

The V call is TRBV2, the J call TRBJ1-2; D is perhaps TRBD1 (6 bases). This CDR3 contains 11 residues. V was clipped by 7 bases and J by 8 bases, with 11 bases between them. Looked up from germline, CDR1 is SNHLY and CDR2 is FYNNEI. Written as DNA, the CDR3 is TGTGCCAGCAATCCCGACAGGGGCTACACCTTC. This codes for CASNPDRGYTF.